These 9 T cell receptor beta chains were all obtained from the same sample, sequenced in a study of cytomegalovirus exposure and HLA in healthy donors. Assay: immunoSEQ multiplex PCR; the TCRdb copy retains only in-frame clones and omits some. Of more than 150,000 clones in the sample, approximately 88% are singletons; the top ten hold roughly 6.5%. The sequencing input was PBMCs. The receptors were sampled from a man younger than 35 in good health and CMV-seropositive.

V is TRBV12-5 and J is TRBJ2-3; D perhaps matches TRBD1 (6 bases). This CDR3 has 14 residues. V was trimmed by 5 bases and J by 2 bases, leaving 11 bases between them. The germline gives CDR1 LGHNT, CDR2 FRNRAP. Written as DNA, the CDR3 is TGTGCTAGTGGTCCAGGACAGCCCACAGATACGCAGTATTTT. This encodes CASGPGQPTDTQYF. Looking up the rest from reference TRBV12-5 and TRBJ2-3 gives the full variable domain: DARVTQTPRHKVTEMGQEVTMRCQPILGHNTVFWYRQTMMQGLELLAYFRNRAPLDDSGMPKDRFSAEMPDATLATLKIQPSEPRDSAVYFCASGPGQPTDTQYFGPGTRLTVL.

The rearrangement uses TRBV5-4 and TRBJ2-6; TRBD2 matches 10 bases. Trimming took 3 bases from V and 0 from J; bases not matched to a gene: 6. CDR3 size: 18 residues. Germline V gives CDR1 SGHNT, CDR2 YYREEE (reference sequence). The CDR3 reads CASSSLTSGLSGANVLTF. The CDR3 DNA is TGTGCCAGCAGCTCCTTGACTAGCGGGCTCTCTGGGGCCAACGTCCTGACTTTC.

This chain connects TRBV7-9 to TRBJ2-1; the D gene is possibly TRBD1 (6 bases). The CDR3 length is 13 residues. V gave up 7 bases and J gave up 4 bases, with 11 bases separating them. Germline assignment: CDR1 SEHNR and CDR2 FQNEAQ (reference sequence). CDR3 sequence reads: CASTTRGYNEQFF. As DNA, the CDR3 is TGTGCCAGCACCACTAGGGGGTACAATGAGCAGTTCTTC. The entire variable domain, with the rest obtained from reference TRBV7-9 and TRBJ2-1, is as follows: DTGVSQNPRHKITKRGQNVTFRCDPISEHNRLYWYRQTLGQGPEFLTYFQNEAQLEKSRLLSDRFSAERPKGSFSTLEIQRTEQGDSAMYLCASTTRGYNEQFFGPGTRLTVL.

The chain carries TRBV13 and TRBJ2-2; 11 bases align to TRBD2. The germline V gene has CDR1 PRHDT and CDR2 FYEKMQ (reference sequence). The V gene end was trimmed by 4 bases and the J gene end by 4 bases; junction bases not matched to a gene: 14. The CDR3 has 19 residues. CDR3 residues: CASSSGLAGQLGTTGELFF. CDR3 DNA: TGTGCCAGCAGCTCAGGACTAGCGGGCCAACTCGGGACCACCGGGGAGCTGTTTTTT.

The CDR3 spells CASSITGSGNEKLFF. The DNA for the CDR3 is TGTGCCAGCAGCATTACAGGGTCGGGTAATGAAAAACTGTTTTTT. J is TRBJ1-4 and V is TRBV9; a possible D gene is TRBD1 (6 bases). This CDR3 spans 15 amino acids. The V and J ends lost 4 bases and 4 bases respectively, with 14 bases between them. Germline lookup yields CDR1 SGDLS and CDR2 YYNGEE.

This chain links TRBV9 with TRBJ2-7; TRBD1 agrees at 7 bases. Per germline, CDR1 SGDLS and CDR2 YYNGEE. Trimming at V came to 2 bases and at J to 4 bases, leaving 9 bases not matched to a gene. The CDR3 runs to 15 residues. CDR3 in DNA: TGTGCCAGCAGCGTCGCCGGGACAGATCCGTACGAGCAGTACTTC. It yields the protein CASSVAGTDPYEQYF.

The V gene is TRBV6-1, the J gene TRBJ1-4; D is possibly TRBD1 (5 bases). Per the germline V gene, CDR1 is MNHNS and CDR2 is SASEGT. Trimming removed 2 bases at V and 8 bases at J, with 30 bases between. The CDR3 is 20 residues long. The CDR3 region has the DNA TGTGCCAGCAGTGAATTTGGTGGCAGGGTAGGAGAGGTGGGTAACGAAAAACTGTTTTTT. This translates into CASSEFGGRVGEVGNEKLFF.

The DNA of the CDR3 is TGTGCCAGTCTGACTAGCGGGAGGGCCGGAGATACGCAGTATTTT. This sequence encodes CASLTSGRAGDTQYF. The chain recombines TRBV6-1 with TRBJ2-3; 14 positions agree with TRBD2. The CDR3 consists of 15 residues. Germline V gene sequence: CDR1 MNHNS, CDR2 SASEGT. Losses at the gene ends were 9 bases for V and 5 bases for J; bases not matched to a gene: 7.

This clone was seen a few times. The gene calls are TRBV2 and TRBJ2-7; D is unclear. The CDR3 has 13 amino acids. V was pared by 4 bases and J by 5 bases, with 12 bases between. Germline lookup yields CDR1 SNHLY and CDR2 FYNNEI. The CDR3 nucleotides are TGTGCCAGCAGTGTGGGTGGCGGCGACGAGCAGTACTTC. This gives the protein CASSVGGGDEQYF.